The clone carrying this T cell receptor beta chain was seen just once. This entry is derived from a study of blood T cell repertoires in COVID-19. Looking at the study overall: The samples span acute and convalescent COVID-19 from the United States, Italy and Spain. Nucleic acid was either cDNA or gDNA, and it came from T cells, B-cell-depleted T cells, or PBMCs.

Germline assignment: CDR1 MNHEY and CDR2 SVGAGI. The CDR3 contains 14 residues. Trimming left V 3 bases short and J 11 bases short, with 17 bases between. Here immunoSEQ multiplex PCR was the method, and the copy in TCRdb shows in-frame clones only, minus some. This repertoire shows under 200,000 clones, over 70% found once; its top ten account for roughly a tenth. This chain joins TRBV6-5 and TRBJ1-5, with D perhaps matching TRBD1 (6 bases). This sequence was found in a woman older than 75 with active or convalescent COVID-19. The material sequenced was peripheral blood. DNA for the CDR3: TGTGCCAGCAGTTATCAGGGGCCACCAGAAGCCCAGCATTTT. It yields the protein CASSYQGPPEAQHF.